This T cell receptor (beta chain) is from a study of cytomegalovirus exposure and HLA in healthy donors. At the level of the study: Samples from HLA-typed donors yielded about 80 million unique TCRs in an early data release.

Trimming removed 1 base from V and 10 bases from J, with 17 bases in between. The germline V gene has CDR1 SGHTA and CDR2 FQGNSA. This CDR3 spans 15 amino acids. The PCR used 60 Vbeta and 13 Jbeta primers. Data came from immunoSEQ multiplex PCR; TCRdb stores just in-frame clones and leaves some out. The sample gives 250,000 to 350,000 clones, 86% of which show up once; less than 4.5% is in the top ten. Study results and limitations: Information on immune exposure was restricted to one variable (CMV serostatus). Rare sequences made up most TCRs, while some public TCRs were found in many donors. Among TCR beta chains, those listed as cytomegalovirus-associated numbered 164.

Concerning this clone: Its matching antigen is unknown.

The sequence derives from a man aged 40-49 years in good health and CMV-seropositive. The V call is TRBV7-2, the J call TRBJ2-1, with D possibly being TRBD2 (5 bases). The sample was PBMCs. CDR3 nucleotides: TGTGCCAGCAGCTTAGTTGGATACAGCGGCCCGGAGCAGTTCTTC. It encodes CASSLVGYSGPEQFF.